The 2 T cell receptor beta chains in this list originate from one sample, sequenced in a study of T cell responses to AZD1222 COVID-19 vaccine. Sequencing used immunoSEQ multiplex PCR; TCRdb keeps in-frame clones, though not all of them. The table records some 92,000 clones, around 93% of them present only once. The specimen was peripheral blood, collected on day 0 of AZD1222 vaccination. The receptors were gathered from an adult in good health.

CDR3 nucleotide sequence: TGTGCCAGCAGCCAGGGACAGATCCAAGAGACCCAGTACTTC. Its protein product is CASSQGQIQETQYF. The chain employs TRBV4-2 and TRBJ2-5, with 7 positions matching TRBD1. Looked up from germline, CDR1 is LGHNA and CDR2 is YNFKEQ. The CDR3 has 14 residues. The ends lost 3 bases at V and 1 base at J; junction bases unmatched: 2.

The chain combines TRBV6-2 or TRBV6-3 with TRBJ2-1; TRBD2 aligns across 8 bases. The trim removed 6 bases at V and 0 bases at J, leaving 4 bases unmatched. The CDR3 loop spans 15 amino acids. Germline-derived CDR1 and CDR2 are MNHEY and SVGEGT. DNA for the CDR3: TGTGCCAGCAGCACCGGGACTAGCTCCTACAATGAGCAGTTCTTC. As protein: CASSTGTSSYNEQFF.